Following are 32 T cell receptor beta chains from one sample sequenced in a study of blood T cell repertoires in COVID-19. The data were produced by immunoSEQ multiplex PCR, yet TCRdb's version contains in-frame clones alone and is incomplete. The sample consists of 200,000 to 300,000 clones, approximately 83% of them appearing once. Material: PBMCs or T cells enriched from blood (not recorded which). These receptors were obtained from a woman between 35 and 50 years old with acute COVID-19.

The genes are TRBV9 and TRBJ2-1; 12 nucleotides match TRBD2. Per germline, CDR1 SGDLS and CDR2 YYNGEE. The CDR3 consists of 16 residues. J gave up 1 base and V 6 bases, and 5 bases lay outside the gene matches. As DNA, the CDR3 is TGTGCCAGCATTGGGACTAGCGGGCAATCCTACAATGAGCAGTTCTTC. Residues: CASIGTSGQSYNEQFF.

The V and J genes are TRBV6-5 and TRBJ2-1; D ambiguous. This CDR3 has 14 amino acids. The V and J ends lost 7 bases and 7 bases respectively, with 17 bases between them. Germline CDR1 is MNHEY and CDR2 is SVGAGI. Here the CDR3 DNA reads TGTGCCAGCACCACCCCCCCCGACTCGAATGAGCAGTTCTTC. Amino acids: CASTTPPDSNEQFF.

The rearrangement links TRBV11-1 to TRBJ2-3; TRBD2 is a possible D gene (5 bases). The CDR3 extends over 13 amino acids. V was pared by 3 bases and J by 5 bases, with 9 bases between. Looked up from germline, CDR1 is SGHAT and CDR2 is FQDESV (reference sequence). CDR3 sequence: CASSFQGRDTQYF. As DNA, the CDR3 is TGTGCCAGCAGCTTCCAAGGGAGAGATACGCAGTATTTT.

This sequence joins TRBV5-8 and TRBJ2-3; TRBD2 aligns across 12 bases. The ends lost 4 bases at V and 5 bases at J; junction bases unmatched: 2. The CDR3 loop spans 14 amino acids. Germline CDR1 reads SGHTS; CDR2 reads YDEGEE. The chain's CDR3 is CASSRLAGEDTQYF. The CDR3 DNA sequence: TGTGCCAGCAGCCGACTAGCGGGAGAAGATACGCAGTATTTT.

This clone has only one observation. CDR3 residues: CASSHGPTDTQYF. The CDR3 region has the DNA TGTGCCAGCAGCCATGGGCCCACAGATACGCAGTATTTT. The rearrangement links TRBV7-3 to TRBJ2-3, with no clear D. CDR3 length equals 13 residues. Per germline, CDR1 SGHTA and CDR2 FQGTGA. V lost 5 bases, J lost 2 bases, and 8 bases lay in between.

J is TRBJ1-2 and V is TRBV2, with D hard to call. The CDR3 covers 13 residues. Germline V CDR1 and CDR2: SNHLY, FYNNEI. V was trimmed by 2 bases and J by 8 bases, leaving 12 bases between them. CDR3 sequence (DNA): TGTGCCAGCAGTGAACCGGGAGCTATCGGCTACACCTTC. Protein sequence: CASSEPGAIGYTF.

The chain joins TRBV9 to TRBJ1-3; TRBD1 aligns across 9 bases. The V gene's germline CDR1 is SGDLS and CDR2 YYNGEE. The CDR3 runs 21 residues. V dropped 3 bases and J dropped 3; count of bases not matched to a gene: 22. Here the CDR3 DNA reads TGTGCCAGCAGCGACCCCAAGTCGATCTCCGGGACAGGGTTTAGTGGAAACACCATATATTTT. It yields the protein CASSDPKSISGTGFSGNTIYF.

The rearrangement uses TRBV7-9 and TRBJ2-4; the match to TRBD2 covers 8 bases. The J segment lost 2 bases and the V segment lost 5 bases, leaving 8 bases of the junction unmatched. The CDR3 loop spans 16 amino acids. Per the germline V gene, CDR1 is SEHNR and CDR2 is FQNEAQ (reference sequence). The CDR3 spells CASSPGTGGTKNIQYF. CDR3 in DNA: TGTGCCAGCAGCCCTGGGACGGGAGGGACCAAAAACATTCAGTACTTC.

This chain joins TRBV5-1 and TRBJ1-2, with 10 bases fitting TRBD1. The CDR3 length is 14 residues. Germline loops: CDR1 SGHRS, CDR2 YFSETQ. Trimming removed 5 bases from V and 4 bases from J; junction bases left unmatched: 5. The CDR3 here is CASRPGQGLYGYTF. CDR3 DNA sequence: TGCGCCAGCAGACCGGGACAGGGGCTCTATGGCTACACCTTC.

J is TRBJ2-2 and V is TRBV4-1, with 7 bases identical to TRBD2. The V gene's germline CDR1 is MGHRA and CDR2 YSYEKL. J gave up 7 bases and V 2 bases, and 10 bases lay outside the gene matches. The CDR3 contains 16 residues. The CDR3 DNA reads as TGCGCCAGCAGCCAAAATGCGCGGGAGAGGGTCGGGGAGCTGTTTTTT. It yields the protein CASSQNARERVGELFF.

This clone was counted a single time. This chain uses TRBV27 with TRBJ1-3; the D gene is possibly TRBD1 (6 bases). V was shortened by 5 bases and J by 2 bases, with 13 bases between the two germline ends. CDR3 length: 15 residues. Germline-derived CDR1 and CDR2 are MNHEY and SMNVEV (reference sequence). The CDR3, as DNA: TGTGCCAGCAGTCGATACAGGGAACCTGGAAACACCATATATTTT. As protein: CASSRYREPGNTIYF.

The gene calls are TRBV3-1 (or the pseudogene TRBV3-2) and TRBJ1-2; 8 bases agree with TRBD1. Germline V CDR1 and CDR2: LGHDT, YNNKEL (reference sequence). The length of the CDR3 is 18 residues. J gave up 0 bases and V 2 bases, and 11 bases lay outside the gene matches. CDR3 bases: TGTGCCAGCAGCCAATTTCAGACGTGGGGACAGGCTAACTATGGCTACACCTTC. The encoded protein is CASSQFQTWGQANYGYTF.

The chain employs TRBV7-8 and TRBJ2-2, with TRBD2 as a possible D gene (6 bases). The V end lost 5 bases, the J end lost 1 base, and 14 bases lay between the germline ends. The CDR3 length is 16 residues. CDR1 and CDR2 from the germline V gene are SGHVS and FQNEAQ. CDR3 nucleotide sequence: TGTGCCAGCAGCGCGGGACCTAAACAGAACACCGGGGAGCTGTTTTTT. This gives the protein CASSAGPKQNTGELFF.

The chain has TRBV6-5 and TRBJ2-5; TRBD2 aligns across 7 bases. The CDR3 contains 14 residues. With V trimmed by 0 bases and J by 3 bases, 1 base remained unmatched. From germline, CDR1 is MNHEY and CDR2 SVGAGI. CDR3 nucleotides: TGTGCCAGCAGTTACTCGCTAGCGGAAGAGACCCAGTACTTC. The encoded protein is CASSYSLAEETQYF.

This clone was picked up one time. Here the CDR3 reads CASSQEGGHGFADTQYF. The CDR3, as DNA: TGCGCCAGCAGCCAAGAAGGGGGCCACGGTTTTGCAGATACGCAGTATTTT. V usage is TRBV4-1 and J usage is TRBJ2-3; 7 nucleotides match TRBD1. The CDR3 totals 17 residues. The V gene end was trimmed by 0 bases and the J gene end by 4 bases; junction bases not matched to a gene: 10. Germline V gene data show CDR1 as MGHRA and CDR2 as YSYEKL.

The chain employs TRBV6-4 and TRBJ2-7; D possibly corresponds to TRBD2 (5 bases). This CDR3 comprises 12 residues. The V gene's germline CDR1 is MRHNA and CDR2 SNTAGT. The V and J ends lost 2 bases and 6 bases respectively, with 8 bases between them. The DNA of the CDR3 is TGTGCCAGCAGTGACGGGGAGTGCGAGCAGTACTTC. Translating it yields CASSDGECEQYF.

The chain recombines TRBV7-9 with TRBJ1-2; possible D gene TRBD1, 5 bases. With 5 bases removed from V and 5 bases from J, the gap between germline ends came to 18 bases. Germline V gene data show CDR1 as SEHNR and CDR2 as FQNEAQ (reference sequence). CDR3 size: 15 residues. The DNA of the CDR3 is TGTGCCAGCAGCCCGCCGGCGGGGGGTGGGTATGGCTACACCTTC. Amino acids: CASSPPAGGGYGYTF.

This rearrangement joins TRBV2 to TRBJ2-1; 7 nucleotides match TRBD2. CDR1 is SNHLY, CDR2 FYNNEI, per germline. CDR3 size: 12 residues. V lost 9 bases to trimming and J lost 8 bases; unmatched junction nucleotides: 7. The CDR3 nucleotides are TGTGCCAGTCGACTAGCCGGGGATGAGCAGTTCTTC. Protein product: CASRLAGDEQFF.

CDR3 sequence reads: CASSPGQTRYEQYF. The CDR3 DNA reads as TGCGCCAGCAGCCCGGGACAGACTAGATACGAGCAGTACTTC. The rearrangement uses TRBV5-1 and TRBJ2-7; D may be TRBD1 (7 bases). Germline V gene data show CDR1 as SGHRS and CDR2 as YFSETQ. The CDR3 sequence is 14 residues long. With 4 bases removed from V and 4 bases from J, the gap between germline ends came to 15 bases.

This chain joins TRBV30 and TRBJ2-3; the D gene is possibly TRBD1 (5 bases). The V end lost 0 bases, the J end lost 4 bases, and 8 bases lay between the germline ends. The CDR3 totals 13 residues. Germline V gene lookup returns CDR1 GTSNPN and CDR2 SVGIG (reference sequence). CDR3 amino acids: CAWSVGQPDTQYF. The DNA of the CDR3 is TGTGCCTGGAGTGTGGGGCAGCCAGATACGCAGTATTTT.

This chain joins TRBV19 and TRBJ1-1; TRBD1 might be the D (6 bases). From germline, CDR1 is LNHDA and CDR2 SQIVND (reference sequence). This CDR3 is 14 amino acids long. The V and J ends lost 4 bases and 1 base respectively, with 10 bases between them. The CDR3 reads CASSKGRGNTEAFF. Written as DNA, the CDR3 is TGTGCCAGTAGTAAAGGCAGGGGGAACACTGAAGCTTTCTTT.

V and J are TRBV5-6 and TRBJ2-4; 10 bases match TRBD2. This CDR3 has 18 amino acids. Germline V gene lookup returns CDR1 SGHDT and CDR2 YYEEEE. Unmatched junction bases numbered 7, after V lost 0 bases and J lost 1 base. CDR3 in amino acids: CASSLVLAGDLAKNIQYF. CDR3 sequence (DNA): TGTGCCAGCAGCTTGGTGCTAGCGGGAGATTTGGCCAAAAACATTCAGTACTTC.

This chain links TRBV10-3 with TRBJ2-1; 11 bases map to TRBD1. Germline V gene data show CDR1 as ENHRY and CDR2 as SYGVKD. The CDR3 loop spans 15 amino acids. The trim removed 10 bases at V and 9 bases at J, leaving 14 bases unmatched. The CDR3 sequence is CANSRTGGEGSEQFF. The CDR3 bases are TGTGCCAACAGCCGGACAGGGGGCGAGGGTAGTGAGCAGTTCTTC.

The V and J genes are TRBV5-1 and TRBJ2-1, with a possible D match to TRBD2 (6 bases). Germline V lookup: CDR1 SGHRS, CDR2 YFSETQ. The ends were cut back, 0 bases at V and 6 bases at J, with 13 bases in the middle. The CDR3 totals 15 residues. The CDR3 DNA sequence: TGCGCCAGCAGCTTGGCCGACGAGGGAGGCAATGAGCAGTTCTTC. Encoded protein: CASSLADEGGNEQFF.

This clone was seen only once. The J gene is TRBJ1-1, the V gene TRBV11-2; unclear D gene. The CDR3 length is 14 residues. Trimming took 5 bases from V and 0 from J, leaving 10 bases between them. Germline V gene lookup returns CDR1 SGHAT and CDR2 FQNNGV. DNA for the CDR3: TGTGCCAGCAGCCCGCCGGGATTGAACACTGAAGCTTTCTTT. Translation gives CASSPPGLNTEAFF.

The chain uses TRBV19 and TRBJ1-2; weak D call: TRBD1 (6 bases). Germline V gene sequence: CDR1 LNHDA, CDR2 SQIVND (reference sequence). This CDR3 is built from 12 residues. The V end lost 8 bases, the J end lost 4 bases, and 11 bases lay between the germline ends. The CDR3 DNA sequence: TGTGCCAGTTTTAAACAGGGCTATGGCTACACCTTC. It codes for CASFKQGYGYTF.

The chain carries TRBV4-1 and TRBJ1-4; TRBD1 aligns across 8 bases. This CDR3 is built from 15 residues. With 0 bases clipped from V and 7 bases from J, the junction kept 4 bases outside the gene matches. Germline CDR1 reads MGHRA; CDR2 reads YSYEKL. The CDR3 DNA is TGCGCCAGCAGCCAAGATGGACAGGGTGGTGAAAAACTGTTTTTT. Translating gives CASSQDGQGGEKLFF.

For this clone: The DNA is omitted, as the CDR3 cannot be located on it reliably, and the CDR3 follows TCRdb's listing. The chain couples TRBV27 to TRBJ1-5; TRBD1, the D gene given by the table, was not confirmed from the DNA. CDR1 and CDR2 from the germline V gene are MNHEY and SMNVEV (reference sequence). The CDR3 contains 19 residues when both ends are counted. The CDR3: CASSSSAGTGAYSNQPQHF.

This CDR3 reads CASSLARQDEGYTF. As DNA, the CDR3 is TGCGCCAGCAGCTTGGCCCGTCAGGATGAGGGCTACACCTTC. The genes are TRBV5-1 and TRBJ1-2; D not certain. This CDR3 spans 14 amino acids. V gave up 0 bases and J gave up 8 bases, with 14 bases separating them. Germline V gene sequence: CDR1 SGHRS, CDR2 YFSETQ.

The rearrangement joins TRBV1 to TRBJ2-1; TRBD2 is taken as the D call from the table, unchecked against the DNA. TRBV1 is a pseudogene segment. CDR3 size: 18 residues. This chain's CDR3 is CTSSRDIGLADSYNEQFF. As DNA, the CDR3 is TGCACCAGCAGCCGAGATATAGGACTAGCGGACTCCTACAATGAGCAGTTCTTC.

V is TRBV6-5 and J is TRBJ2-7, with 12 bases that match TRBD2. Germline V gene data show CDR1 as MNHEY and CDR2 as SVGAGI. The V gene end was trimmed by 6 bases and the J gene end by 5 bases; junction bases not matched to a gene: 5. The CDR3 length is 14 residues. In DNA form, the CDR3 reads TGTGCCAGCAGCCTAGCGGGAGGGCCGCACGAGCAGTACTTC. This gives the protein CASSLAGGPHEQYF.

The chain uses TRBV11-2 and TRBJ2-3, with 7 bases lining up with TRBD1. Germline CDR1 reads SGHAT; CDR2 reads FQNNGV. The V segment lost 5 bases and the J segment 2 bases; nucleotides outside the gene matches: 10. The CDR3 has 16 amino acids. Written as DNA, the CDR3 is TGTGCCAGCAGCACCACAGCCGGGACAGCCACAGATACGCAGTATTTT. This codes for CASSTTAGTATDTQYF. Complete variable domain (other parts from reference TRBV11-2 and TRBJ2-3): EAGVAQSPRYKIIEKRQSVAFWCNPISGHATLYWYQQILGQGPKLLIQFQNNGVVDDSQLPKDRFSAERLKGVDSTLKIQPAKLEDSAVYLCASSTTAGTATDTQYFGPGTRLTVL.